A selection of T cell receptor beta chains follows, all from one sample in a study of patients and donors after allogeneic stem cell transplantation. TCRdb redid the calling of the RT-PCR reads with MiXCR, one entry per CDR3 protein. The sample shows tens of thousands of distinct CDR3 sequences, 25% to 30% of them seen only once. Sequencing input: blood, either unsorted or a sorted T cell fraction (not recorded which). All receptors derive from a human donor who was either an allogeneic HSCT recipient or a stem cell or donor lymphocyte infusion donor (not recorded which). It is not recorded whose cells these are; they may come from a transplant donor. Each CDR3 is given with its conserved first and last residue. Each record gives: D gene, CDR3 length, clone size, J gene, V gene, CDR3 DNA, CDR3 protein. A D gene is named only where the DNA matches it firmly. Some rows have no size entry. The others give once, few or many, or a class for an expanded clone.

d_call: -
cdr3_length: 13
clone_size: -
j_call: TRBJ1-6
v_call: TRBV12-3/TRBV12-4
cdr3_nt: TGTGCCAGCAGTCCGTCCAGGGATTCACCCCTCCACTTT
cdr3_aa: CASSPSRDSPLHF

d_call: -
cdr3_length: 14
clone_size: few
j_call: TRBJ1-2
v_call: TRBV4-3
cdr3_nt: TGCGCCAGCAGCCAAGGCCCGGCAGTCTATGGCTACACCTTC
cdr3_aa: CASSQGPAVYGYTF

d_call: -
cdr3_length: 14
clone_size: few
j_call: TRBJ1-2
v_call: TRBV6-2/TRBV6-3
cdr3_nt: TGTGCCAGCAGTTACTCGTTGAAGGGTGAAGGCTACACCTTC
cdr3_aa: CASSYSLKGEGYTF

d_call: -
cdr3_length: 16
clone_size: -
j_call: TRBJ2-3
v_call: TRBV7-9
cdr3_nt: TGTGCCAGCAGCTTGATTCACCCGGGCTTGGGAGATACGCAGTATTTT
cdr3_aa: CASSLIHPGLGDTQYF

d_call: TRBD2
cdr3_length: 16
clone_size: -
j_call: TRBJ2-2
v_call: TRBV11-2
cdr3_nt: TGTGCCAGCAGCTTAAATAGCGGGCCAAACACCGGGGAGCTGTTTTTT
cdr3_aa: CASSLNSGPNTGELFF

d_call: -
cdr3_length: 14
clone_size: -
j_call: TRBJ2-1
v_call: TRBV20-1
cdr3_nt: TGCAGTGCGACACAACCTCGAGGGTACAATGAGCAGTTCTTC
cdr3_aa: CSATQPRGYNEQFF

d_call: -
cdr3_length: 17
clone_size: -
j_call: TRBJ1-2
v_call: TRBV4-2
cdr3_nt: TGTGCCAGCAGCCAAGATCCCGTCGGCGTCAGCCTTTCCGGCTACACCTTC
cdr3_aa: CASSQDPVGVSLSGYTF

d_call: TRBD1
cdr3_length: 15
clone_size: -
j_call: TRBJ1-6
v_call: TRBV20-1
cdr3_nt: TGCAGTGCTAGGCCTACAGGGGTCTCTAATTCACCCCTCCACTTT
cdr3_aa: CSARPTGVSNSPLHF

d_call: TRBD2
cdr3_length: 16
clone_size: -
j_call: TRBJ2-5
v_call: TRBV9
cdr3_nt: TGTGCCAGCAGCCCAAGACTAGCCGAGTCTCGGGAGACCCAGTACTTC
cdr3_aa: CASSPRLAESRETQYF

d_call: -
cdr3_length: 14
clone_size: -
j_call: TRBJ1-2
v_call: TRBV6-8
cdr3_nt: TGTGCCAGCAGTTACTCGAGCGCTAACTATGGCTACACCTTC
cdr3_aa: CASSYSSANYGYTF

d_call: -
cdr3_length: 11
clone_size: -
j_call: TRBJ2-3
v_call: TRBV28
cdr3_nt: TGTGCCAGCAACGTCAGGGATACGCAGTATTTT
cdr3_aa: CASNVRDTQYF

d_call: TRBD1
cdr3_length: 15
clone_size: -
j_call: TRBJ1-2
v_call: TRBV9
cdr3_nt: TGTGCCAGCAGCGTAAGGGACAGGGGGCCGGGAGGCTACACCTTC
cdr3_aa: CASSVRDRGPGGYTF

d_call: TRBD2
cdr3_length: 15
clone_size: few
j_call: TRBJ2-1
v_call: TRBV7-9
cdr3_nt: TGTGCCAGCAACGCCCGGGGGGGCGGCGACAATGAGCAGTTCTTC
cdr3_aa: CASNARGGGDNEQFF